The 30 T cell receptor beta chains given below trace back to one sample, sequenced in a study of blood T cell repertoires in COVID-19. Assay used: immunoSEQ multiplex PCR; TCRdb lists only in-frame clones, some missing. Of about 300,000 clones listed, roughly 89% are singletons. Sequencing input: PBMCs or T cells enriched from blood (not recorded which). The receptors derive from a woman aged 45-60 years who had been exposed to COVID-19.

The chain links TRBV5-1 to TRBJ1-1; weak D call: TRBD1 (5 bases). The germline gives CDR1 SGHRS, CDR2 YFSETQ. The CDR3 contains 13 residues. With 3 bases removed from V and 3 bases from J, the gap between germline ends came to 9 bases. CDR3 bases: TGCGCCAGCAGCTCCAGGGCGGACACTGAAGCTTTCTTT. Its translation is CASSSRADTEAFF.

The chain links TRBV30 to TRBJ1-4, with TRBD1 matching over 8 bases. The CDR3 is made up of 14 amino acids. Looked up from germline, CDR1 is GTSNPN and CDR2 is SVGIG (reference sequence). J gave up 4 bases and V 3 bases, and 4 bases lay outside the gene matches. CDR3 loop: CAWSWTGRNEKLFF. In DNA, the CDR3 is TGTGCCTGGAGCTGGACAGGGCGTAATGAAAAACTGTTTTTT.

The chain is built from TRBV28 and TRBJ2-7, with 12 bases that match TRBD2. The CDR3 is 15 amino acids. CDR1 MDHEN and CDR2 SYDVKM come from the germline V gene. V shed 6 bases and J 4 bases; nucleotides not matched to a gene: 7. CDR3 sequence (DNA): TGTGCCAGCAGCTACGAAGGGACTAGCGGGTACGAGCAGTACTTC. Protein: CASSYEGTSGYEQYF.

The chain employs TRBV6-4 and TRBJ1-4; 7 bases map to TRBD1. Germline V lookup: CDR1 MRHNA, CDR2 SNTAGT. CDR3 length: 16 residues. Germline trimming cut 6 bases from V and 2 bases from J; bases unmatched to any gene: 9. DNA for the CDR3: TGTGCCAGCAGCGAGACATCGACAGGGACTAATGAAAAACTGTTTTTT. This codes for CASSETSTGTNEKLFF.

J is TRBJ2-1 and V is TRBV2, with 16 bases that match TRBD2. The CDR3 has 19 residues. Germline CDR1 SNHLY, CDR2 FYNNEI. V shed 3 bases and J 6 bases; nucleotides not matched to a gene: 11. The CDR3 region has the DNA TGTGCCAGCAGTGAGGGCGCCCCGGGACTAGCGGGGGGGGGCAATGAGCAGTTCTTC. Translation: CASSEGAPGLAGGGNEQFF. The variable domain in full, completed from reference TRBV2 and TRBJ2-1, reads EPEVTQTPSHQVTQMGQEVILRCVPISNHLYFYWYRQILGQKVEFLVSFYNNEISEKSEIFDDQFSVERPDGSNFTLKIRSTKLEDSAMYFCASSEGAPGLAGGGNEQFFGPGTRLTVL.

This sequence joins TRBV7-9 and TRBJ2-5, with 7 bases lining up with TRBD1. CDR1 is SEHNR, CDR2 FQNEAQ, per germline (reference sequence). CDR3 size: 16 residues. Germline trimming cut 1 base from V and 2 bases from J; bases unmatched to any gene: 7. The chain's CDR3 is CASSLDAAGGQETQYF. CDR3 DNA sequence: TGTGCCAGCAGCTTAGATGCGGCAGGGGGTCAAGAGACCCAGTACTTC.

J is TRBJ1-1 and V is TRBV5-4; D might be TRBD1 (6 bases). Trimming left V 6 bases short and J 1 base short, with 13 bases between. The CDR3 has 14 amino acids. Germline CDR1 SGHNT, CDR2 YYREEE (reference sequence). The CDR3 DNA is TGTGCCAGCACCGGGGGGACATCGAACACTGAAGCTTTCTTT. Encoded protein: CASTGGTSNTEAFF.

This clone appeared once. The V call is TRBV5-6, the J call TRBJ2-1; 8 bases match TRBD1. This CDR3 is 16 amino acids long. CDR1 and CDR2 from the germline V gene are SGHDT and YYEEEE. V shed 4 bases and J 8 bases; nucleotides not matched to a gene: 14. The DNA of the CDR3 is TGTGCCAGCAGCCCAACAGGGACAGGAAAGGGGTATGAGCAGTTCTTC. Translation: CASSPTGTGKGYEQFF.

The rearrangement uses TRBV5-5 and TRBJ1-1; the D gene is possibly TRBD1 (5 bases). Per germline, CDR1 SGHKS and CDR2 YYEKEE (reference sequence). Trimming stripped 0 bases from V and 1 base from J, with 7 bases between. CDR3 length: 14 amino acids. CDR3 sequence (DNA): TGTGCCAGCAGCTTGGCCACAGGGAACACTGAAGCTTTCTTT. It is translated as CASSLATGNTEAFF.

V gene TRBV5-6 combines with J gene TRBJ2-1, with D possibly TRBD2 on 7 matching bases. CDR1 and CDR2 (germline): SGHDT, YYEEEE. There are 15 residues in the CDR3. Trimming cost V 5 bases and J 4 bases, with 16 bases left between them. The CDR3 sequence: CASRIQGGMYNEQFF. The CDR3 coding sequence is TGTGCCAGCAGGATACAGGGAGGGATGTACAATGAGCAGTTCTTC.

V is TRBV28 and J is TRBJ1-6, with D unresolved. The V end was cut by 5 bases, the J end by 10 bases, with 6 bases between. Germline V lookup: CDR1 MDHEN, CDR2 SYDVKM. CDR3 length: 11 amino acids. CDR3: CASSGASPLHF. The CDR3 coding sequence is TGTGCCAGCAGTGGAGCCTCACCCCTCCACTTT.

The chain links TRBV11-2 to TRBJ2-7; D perhaps matches TRBD1 (5 bases). Germline V gene data show CDR1 as SGHAT and CDR2 as FQNNGV. The CDR3 is 14 residues long. V lost 4 bases to trimming and J lost 6 bases, with 16 bases between them. CDR3 sequence: CASSSSWGLGEQYF. The DNA for the CDR3 is TGTGCCAGCAGCTCCTCATGGGGCCTAGGCGAGCAGTACTTC.

This clone was seen a few times. The chain carries TRBV4-2 and TRBJ1-3; maybe TRBD1 (5 bases). Trimming took off 1 base at V and 0 bases at J, with 7 bases between the two ends. Germline CDR1 is LGHNA and CDR2 is YNFKEQ. The CDR3 contains 15 residues. Here the CDR3 DNA reads TGTGCCAGCAGCCAAGGGACACTCTCTGGAAACACCATATATTTT. This codes for CASSQGTLSGNTIYF.

V gene TRBV5-1 combines with J gene TRBJ2-7, with D perhaps matching TRBD1 (5 bases). In germline, CDR1 is SGHRS, CDR2 YFSETQ. This CDR3 spans 15 amino acids. The V end was cut by 0 bases, the J end by 5 bases, with 15 bases between. The CDR3 region is CASSLVQGGVHEQYF. CDR3 in DNA: TGCGCCAGCAGCTTGGTTCAGGGTGGAGTCCACGAGCAGTACTTC.

The J gene is TRBJ1-2, the V gene TRBV12-3 or TRBV12-4, with TRBD1 matching over 7 bases. Trimming at V came to 7 bases and at J to 4 bases, leaving 3 bases not matched to a gene. The CDR3 is made up of 12 amino acids. In nucleotides, the CDR3 is TGTGCCAGCACTCAGGGGGGCTATGGCTACACCTTC. It specifies CASTQGGYGYTF.

The chain couples TRBV19 to TRBJ2-3; possibly TRBD1 for D (5 bases). CDR1 is LNHDA and CDR2 is SQIVND in the germline V gene (reference sequence). This CDR3 is built from 15 residues. V dropped 5 bases and J dropped 5 bases, with 17 bases sitting between them. CDR3 amino acids: CASSLPRQNGDTQYF. The DNA of the CDR3 is TGTGCCAGTAGTTTGCCGAGACAGAACGGAGATACGCAGTATTTT. The variable domain in full, with the rest retrieved from reference TRBV19 and TRBJ2-3, is DGGITQSPKYLFRKEGQNVTLSCEQNLNHDAMYWYRQDPGQGLRLIYYSQIVNDFQKGDIAEGYSVSREKKESFPLTVTSAQKNPTAFYLCASSLPRQNGDTQYFGPGTRLTVL.

This rearrangement joins TRBV19 to TRBJ1-4; 7 bases fit TRBD1. Germline V CDR1 and CDR2: LNHDA, SQIVND (reference sequence). The CDR3 has 18 amino acids. V trimming: 3 bases; J trimming: 0 bases; junction bases outside the gene matches: 10. The CDR3 loop reads CASSINRGPLSTNEKLFF. Written as DNA, the CDR3 is TGTGCCAGTAGTATTAATAGGGGGCCTCTTTCAACTAATGAAAAACTGTTTTTT. The entire variable domain, with the rest obtained from reference TRBV19 and TRBJ1-4, is as follows: DGGITQSPKYLFRKEGQNVTLSCEQNLNHDAMYWYRQDPGQGLRLIYYSQIVNDFQKGDIAEGYSVSREKKESFPLTVTSAQKNPTAFYLCASSINRGPLSTNEKLFFGSGTQLSVL.

This rearrangement joins TRBV28 to TRBJ2-5; 9 nucleotides align to TRBD1. The CDR3 has 14 residues. Per germline, CDR1 MDHEN and CDR2 SYDVKM. V shed 6 bases, J shed 5 bases, and the junction held 7 bases outside the gene matches. CDR3 coding DNA: TGTGCCAGCAGCGACCCCGGGACAGGGGAGACCCAGTACTTC. The encoded protein is CASSDPGTGETQYF.

The gene calls are TRBV19 and TRBJ1-5, with D possibly being TRBD1 (6 bases). This CDR3 has 14 residues. Per germline, CDR1 LNHDA and CDR2 SQIVND (reference sequence). V lost 3 bases and J 1 base, leaving 7 bases between the germline ends. DNA for the CDR3: TGTGCCAGTAGTATGGACAGAAGCAATCAGCCCCAGCATTTT. Translated, it gives CASSMDRSNQPQHF.

This chain joins TRBV3-1 (or the pseudogene TRBV3-2) and TRBJ2-1, with 10 bases that match TRBD2. V dropped 3 bases and J dropped 4; count of bases not matched to a gene: 6. The CDR3 sequence is 16 residues long. CDR1 is LGHDT, CDR2 YNNKEL, per germline (reference sequence). Here the CDR3 DNA reads TGTGCCAGCAGCCATGGAGCGGGGGGGCGGTACAATGAGCAGTTCTTC. This codes for CASSHGAGGRYNEQFF.

This chain uses TRBV30 with TRBJ1-1; D gene uncertain. Germline V gene sequence: CDR1 GTSNPN, CDR2 SVGIG (reference sequence). The CDR3 totals 11 residues. V lost 2 bases and J lost 5, with 6 bases in between. CDR3 sequence (DNA): TGTGCCTGGAGTTGGGAGACTGAAGCTTTCTTT. Its translation is CAWSWETEAFF.

V usage is TRBV3-1 (or the pseudogene TRBV3-2) and J usage is TRBJ2-7, with 9 bases fitting TRBD1. The trim removed 5 bases at V and 5 bases at J, leaving 7 bases unmatched. This CDR3 has 14 amino acids. Germline CDR1 reads LGHDT; CDR2 reads YNNKEL (reference sequence). This CDR3 reads CASSKGDRVHEQYF. DNA for the CDR3: TGTGCCAGCAGCAAGGGGGACAGGGTCCACGAGCAGTACTTC.

This sequence joins TRBV4-2 and TRBJ1-3, with D uncertain. Trimming left V 4 bases short and J 0 bases short, with 16 bases between. Germline V gene lookup returns CDR1 LGHNA and CDR2 YNFKEQ. The CDR3 covers 17 residues. CDR3 coding DNA: TGTGCCAGCAGCCGAGGATGGGAGGAGGGCTCTGGAAACACCATATATTTT. Translated: CASSRGWEEGSGNTIYF.

The V call is TRBV30, the J call TRBJ2-4, with TRBD1 as a possible D gene (6 bases). This CDR3 contains 14 residues. Germline-derived CDR1 and CDR2 are GTSNPN and SVGIG (reference sequence). Trimming left V 4 bases short and J 3 bases short, with 13 bases between. The CDR3 region has the DNA TGTGCCTGGAAATTGGACAGTAGCAAAAACATTCAGTACTTC. Protein: CAWKLDSSKNIQYF.

This clone appeared once. This chain connects TRBV5-8 to TRBJ1-2; 11 nucleotides match TRBD1. V dropped 3 bases and J dropped 4; count of bases not matched to a gene: 5. Germline-derived CDR1 and CDR2 are SGHTS and YDEGEE. The CDR3 is 15 amino acids. CDR3 nucleotide sequence: TGTGCCAGCAGCTCCTGGACAGGGGGCGTCTATGGCTACACCTTC. It yields the protein CASSSWTGGVYGYTF.

This chain joins TRBV30 and TRBJ1-6; no reliable D call. The CDR3 totals 15 residues. Germline V gene data show CDR1 as GTSNPN and CDR2 as SVGIG (reference sequence). The V end lost 1 base, the J end lost 4 bases, and 11 bases lay between the germline ends. In DNA form, the CDR3 reads TGTGCCTGGAGTGGGAGGGTCGCGTATAATTCACCCCTCCACTTT. Encoded protein: CAWSGRVAYNSPLHF.

V gene TRBV28 combines with J gene TRBJ1-5; tentative D call: TRBD1 (6 bases). This CDR3 is 15 amino acids long. Germline V gene lookup returns CDR1 MDHEN and CDR2 SYDVKM. The V gene lost 4 bases and the J gene lost 6 bases, with 16 bases spanning the gap. The CDR3 sequence: CASSSAGGLGQPQHF. The DNA for the CDR3 is TGTGCCAGCAGTTCGGCCGGGGGGCTGGGTCAGCCCCAGCATTTT.

The V call is TRBV12-3 or TRBV12-4, the J call TRBJ2-1; unclear D gene. The CDR3 totals 12 residues. V lost 3 bases and J lost 7, with 7 bases in between. CDR3 nucleotides: TGTGCCAGCAGTTTGGCTTGGAATGAGCAGTTCTTC. Its protein is CASSLAWNEQFF.

The chain has TRBV7-8 and TRBJ1-1; TRBD1 is a possible D gene (6 bases). The CDR3 totals 14 residues. From germline, CDR1 is SGHVS and CDR2 FQNEAQ. Deletions cut 5 bases from V and 3 bases from J, with 13 bases between. CDR3 amino acids: CASSSYREDTEAFF. CDR3 coding DNA: TGTGCCAGCAGCAGCTACAGGGAAGACACTGAAGCTTTCTTT.

CDR3 sequence: CASSIRMNTEAFF. CDR3 in DNA: TGTGCCAGTAGTATACGTATGAACACTGAAGCTTTCTTT. The chain carries TRBV19 and TRBJ1-1, with no clear D. This CDR3 has 13 amino acids. Per the germline V gene, CDR1 is LNHDA and CDR2 is SQIVND (reference sequence). V lost 2 bases, J lost 0 bases, and 4 bases lay in between.